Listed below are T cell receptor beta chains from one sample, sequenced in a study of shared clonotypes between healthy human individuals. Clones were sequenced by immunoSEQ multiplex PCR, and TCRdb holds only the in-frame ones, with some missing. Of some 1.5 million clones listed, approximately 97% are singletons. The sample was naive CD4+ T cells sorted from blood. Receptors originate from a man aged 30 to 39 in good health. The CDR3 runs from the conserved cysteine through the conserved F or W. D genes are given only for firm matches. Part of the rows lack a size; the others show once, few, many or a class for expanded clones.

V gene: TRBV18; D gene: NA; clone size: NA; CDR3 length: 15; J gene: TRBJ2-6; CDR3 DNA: TGTGCCAGCTATAAGGGGCCTTCTGGGGCCAACGTCCTGACTTTC; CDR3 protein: CASYKGPSGANVLTF
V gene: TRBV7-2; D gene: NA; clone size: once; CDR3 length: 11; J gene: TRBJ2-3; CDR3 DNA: TGTGCCAGCAGCTCTCTGGATACGCAGTATTTT; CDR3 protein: CASSSLDTQYF
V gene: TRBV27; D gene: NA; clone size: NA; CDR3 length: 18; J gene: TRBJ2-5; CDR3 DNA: TGTGCCAGCAGTCCCAAGCGGTTCGCTAGACAAATAGAAGAGACCCAGTACTTC; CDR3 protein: CASSPKRFARQIEETQYF
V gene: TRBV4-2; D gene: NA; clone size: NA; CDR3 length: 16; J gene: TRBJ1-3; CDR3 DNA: TGTGCCAGCAGCCAAGATGTGGCCTACTCTGGAAACACCATATATTTT; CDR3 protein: CASSQDVAYSGNTIYF
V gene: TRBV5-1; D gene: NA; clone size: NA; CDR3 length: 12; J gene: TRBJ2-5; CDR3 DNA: TGCGCCAGCAGCTTGGTTCAAGAGACCCAGTACTTC; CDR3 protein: CASSLVQETQYF
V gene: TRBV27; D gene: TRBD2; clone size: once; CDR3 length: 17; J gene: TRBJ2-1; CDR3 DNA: TGTGCCAGCAGTACCCAAGTTCTGGGACTAGCGGGAGGAGAGCAGTTCTTC; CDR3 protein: CASSTQVLGLAGGEQFF
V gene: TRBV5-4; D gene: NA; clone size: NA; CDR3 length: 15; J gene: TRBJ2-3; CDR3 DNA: TGTGCCAGCAGCTTGTCGGGGGAGGGGGTAGATACGCAGTATTTT; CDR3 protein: CASSLSGEGVDTQYF
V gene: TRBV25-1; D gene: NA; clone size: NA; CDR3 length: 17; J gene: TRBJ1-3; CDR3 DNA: TGTGCCAGCAGTGAAGTTGAGGGAGTCTCCTCTGGAAACACCATATATTTT; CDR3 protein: CASSEVEGVSSGNTIYF
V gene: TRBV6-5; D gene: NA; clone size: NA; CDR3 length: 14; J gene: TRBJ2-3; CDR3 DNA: TGTGCCAGCAGTTACTCAGGCGGCACAGATACGCAGTATTTT; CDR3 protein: CASSYSGGTDTQYF
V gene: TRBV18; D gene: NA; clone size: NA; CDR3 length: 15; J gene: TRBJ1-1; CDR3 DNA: TGTGCCAGCTCAAGGGGGGGGACGGGGTACACTGAAGCTTTCTTT; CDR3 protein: CASSRGGTGYTEAFF